This record covers a single TCR beta chain. Its cognate antigen is unknown. The treatment: roughly 19 received Ad26.COV2.S at low or high dose, single or two shots; five or six received placebo; per-sample allocation not given. Day 63 following the first vaccine or placebo injection was when the samples were taken. Clones were sequenced by immunoSEQ multiplex PCR, and TCRdb holds only the in-frame ones, with some missing. The table lists more than 300,000 clones, around four fifths of them singletons, with 2% to 2.5% in the top ten. The sample originates from a study of Ad26.COV2.S vaccination and SARS-CoV-2 variants. Study results and caveats: Vaccinees and placebo recipients showed similar non-spike TCR breadth.

The ends were cut back, 5 bases at V and 3 bases at J, with 14 bases in the middle. CDR3 length: 14 residues. Germline V gene data show CDR1 as MDHEN and CDR2 as SYDVKM. The TCR comes from a person between 18 and 65 years old who received the Ad26.COV2.S COVID-19 vaccine or a placebo. The rearrangement uses TRBV28 and TRBJ2-7; possibly TRBD1 or TRBD2 for D (5 bases each). Source: peripheral blood, taken in a trial of Ad26.COV2.S vaccine versus placebo. The CDR3 DNA follows: TGTGCCAGCAGTCCTACCGGGACGAACTACGAGCAGTACTTC. Its protein is CASSPTGTNYEQYF. Variable domain in full (rest from reference TRBV28 and TRBJ2-7): DVKVTQSSRYLVKRTGEKVFLECVQDMDHENMFWYRQDPGLGLRLIYFSYDVKMKEKGDIPEGYSVSREKKERFSLILESASTNQTSMYLCASSPTGTNYEQYFGPGTRLTVT.